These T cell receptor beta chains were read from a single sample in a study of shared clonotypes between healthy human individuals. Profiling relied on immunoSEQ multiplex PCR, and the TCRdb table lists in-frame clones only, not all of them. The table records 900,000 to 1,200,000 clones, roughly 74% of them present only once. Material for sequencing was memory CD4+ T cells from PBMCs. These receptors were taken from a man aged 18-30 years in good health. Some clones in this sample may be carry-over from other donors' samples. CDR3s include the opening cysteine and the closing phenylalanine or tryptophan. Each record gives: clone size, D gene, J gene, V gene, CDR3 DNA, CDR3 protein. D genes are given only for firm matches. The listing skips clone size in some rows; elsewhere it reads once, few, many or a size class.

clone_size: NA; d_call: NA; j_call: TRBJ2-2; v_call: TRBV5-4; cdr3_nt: TGTGCCAGCAGCGGGGGGCCCACAGGGAACACCGGGGAGCTGTTTTTT; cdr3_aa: CASSGGPTGNTGELFF
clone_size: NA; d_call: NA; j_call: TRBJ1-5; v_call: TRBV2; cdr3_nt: TGTGCCGGGAGAGAGGCAGGGTCCAATCAGCCCCAGCATTTT; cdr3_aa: CAGREAGSNQPQHF
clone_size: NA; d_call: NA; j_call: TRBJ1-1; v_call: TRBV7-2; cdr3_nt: TGTGCCAGCAGCCTTGGACCGGTGATGAACACTGAAGCTTTCTTT; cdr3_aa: CASSLGPVMNTEAFF
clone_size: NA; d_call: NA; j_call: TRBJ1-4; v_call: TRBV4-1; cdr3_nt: TGCGCCAGCAGCCAAGACTCGATCATCCTCAATGAAAAACTGTTTTTT; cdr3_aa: CASSQDSIILNEKLFF
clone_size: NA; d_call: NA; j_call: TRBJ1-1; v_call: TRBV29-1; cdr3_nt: TGCAGCGTTTCCCAGCAGACCGATCCTGAGAAGCTTTTCTTT; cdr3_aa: CSVSQQTDPEKLFF
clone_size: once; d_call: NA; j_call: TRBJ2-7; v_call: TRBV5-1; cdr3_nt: TGCGCCAGCAGCTTGTATATAGGGGCTGCCTACGAGCAGTACTTC; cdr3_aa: CASSLYIGAAYEQYF
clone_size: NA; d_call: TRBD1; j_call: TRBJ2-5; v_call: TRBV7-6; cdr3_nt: TGTGCCAGCAGCCGTACGACAGGGGGCATTGGAGAGACCCAGTACTTC; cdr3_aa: CASSRTTGGIGETQYF
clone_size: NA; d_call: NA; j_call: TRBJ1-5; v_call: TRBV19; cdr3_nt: TGTGCCAGTAGTAAACAGTCAAATCAGCCCCAGCATTTT; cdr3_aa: CASSKQSNQPQHF
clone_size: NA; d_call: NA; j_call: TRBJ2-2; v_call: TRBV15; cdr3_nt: TGTGCCACCAGCAGTTGGGCATTAGGGCACGGGGAGCTGTTTTTT; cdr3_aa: CATSSWALGHGELFF
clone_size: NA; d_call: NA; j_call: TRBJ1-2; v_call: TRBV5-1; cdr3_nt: TGCGCCAGCAGCTTGTCACAAAACTATGGCTACACCTTC; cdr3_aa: CASSLSQNYGYTF
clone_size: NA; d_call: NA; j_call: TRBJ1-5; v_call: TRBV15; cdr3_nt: TGTGCCACCAGCAGAGATCCGGCTCTCGATCAGCCCCAGCATTTT; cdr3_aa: CATSRDPALDQPQHF
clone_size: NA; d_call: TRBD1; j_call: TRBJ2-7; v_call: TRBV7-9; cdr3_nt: TGTGCCAGCAGCTCCGGGACAGGGGCAGTTCTCGAGCAGTACTTC; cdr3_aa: CASSSGTGAVLEQYF
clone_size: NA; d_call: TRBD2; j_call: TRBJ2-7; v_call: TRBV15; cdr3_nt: TGTGCCACCAGCAGAGAAGTGGGAGGGTTCTACGAGCAGTACTTC; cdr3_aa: CATSREVGGFYEQYF
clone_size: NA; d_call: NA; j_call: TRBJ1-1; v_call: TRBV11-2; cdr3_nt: TGTGCCAGCAGCACAAGGGACACTGAAGCTTTCTTT; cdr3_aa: CASSTRDTEAFF
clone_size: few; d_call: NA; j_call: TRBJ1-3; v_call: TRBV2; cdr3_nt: TGTGCCAGCAGTGGGAGGGGAGCGGGAAACACCATATATTTT; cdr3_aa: CASSGRGAGNTIYF
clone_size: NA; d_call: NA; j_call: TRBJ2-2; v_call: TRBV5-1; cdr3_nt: TGCGCCAGCACTCGCGGGACGGGGAACACCGGGGAGCTGTTTTTT; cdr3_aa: CASTRGTGNTGELFF
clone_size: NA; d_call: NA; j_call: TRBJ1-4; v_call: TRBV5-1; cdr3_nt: TGCGCCAGCAGCTTGTTTACAGCGGATGAAAAACTGTTTTTT; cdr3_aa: CASSLFTADEKLFF
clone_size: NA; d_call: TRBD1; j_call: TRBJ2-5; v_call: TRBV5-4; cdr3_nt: TGTGCCAGCAGCCCGGGACAGGTTACAGGAGAGACCCAGTACTTC; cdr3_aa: CASSPGQVTGETQYF
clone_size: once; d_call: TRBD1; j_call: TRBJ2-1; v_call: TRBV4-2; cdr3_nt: TGTGCCAGCAGCCAAGAGTCGAGACAGGGAAATGAGCAGTTCTTC; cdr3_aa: CASSQESRQGNEQFF
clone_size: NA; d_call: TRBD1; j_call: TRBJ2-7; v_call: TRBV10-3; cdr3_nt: TGTGCCAGCGGGACAGGGAGCTCCTACGAGCAGTACTTC; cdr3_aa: CASGTGSSYEQYF
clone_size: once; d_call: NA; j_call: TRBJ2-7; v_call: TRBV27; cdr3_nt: TGTGCCAGCAGTTTAAGGGGGGCTAGCGCTAAAAACGAGCAGTACTTC; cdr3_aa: CASSLRGASAKNEQYF
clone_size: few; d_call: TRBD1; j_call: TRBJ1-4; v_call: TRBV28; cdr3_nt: TGTGCCAGTGGGACAGTTAATGAAAAACTGTTTTTT; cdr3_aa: CASGTVNEKLFF
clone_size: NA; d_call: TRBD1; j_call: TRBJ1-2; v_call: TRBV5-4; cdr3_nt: TGTGCCAGCAGCGTGGACAGGAGGAACTATGGCTACACCTTC; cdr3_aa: CASSVDRRNYGYTF
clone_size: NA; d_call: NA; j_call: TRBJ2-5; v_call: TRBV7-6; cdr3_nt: TGTGCCAGCAGCTCCGTTGGTCAGACCCAGTACTTC; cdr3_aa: CASSSVGQTQYF
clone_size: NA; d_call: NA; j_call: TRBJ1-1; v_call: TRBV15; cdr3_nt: TGTGCCACCAGCATTGATCTGAACACTGAAGCTTTCTTT; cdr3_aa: CATSIDLNTEAFF
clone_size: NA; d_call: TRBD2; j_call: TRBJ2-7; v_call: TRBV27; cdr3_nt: TGTGCCAGCAGCTCACGGCGGGAGGGCCTTCCGCAGTACTTC; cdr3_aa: CASSSRREGLPQYF
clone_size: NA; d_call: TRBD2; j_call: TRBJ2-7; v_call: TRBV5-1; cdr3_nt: TGCGCCAGCAGCTTGGTCGGGACTAGCGGGGGTTTAGGGTCCTACGAGCAGTACTTC; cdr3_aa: CASSLVGTSGGLGSYEQYF
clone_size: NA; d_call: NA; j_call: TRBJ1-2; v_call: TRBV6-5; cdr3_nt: TGTGCCAGCAGTTACTCGATATCGAACTATGGCTACACCTTC; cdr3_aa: CASSYSISNYGYTF
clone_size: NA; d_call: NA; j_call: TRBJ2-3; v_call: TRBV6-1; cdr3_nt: TGTGCCAGCAAAGTCGGGGAAGACACAGATACGCAGTATTTT; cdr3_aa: CASKVGEDTDTQYF
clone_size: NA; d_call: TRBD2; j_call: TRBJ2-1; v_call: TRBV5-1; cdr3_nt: TGCGCCAGCAGCTCCTTTAGCGGGAATTACAATGAGCAGTTCTTC; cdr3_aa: CASSSFSGNYNEQFF
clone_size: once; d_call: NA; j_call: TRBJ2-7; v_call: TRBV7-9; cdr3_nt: TGTGCCAGCACCCCTGGGCTCGTCCTTCTTGGACCCTACGAGCAGTACTTC; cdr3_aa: CASTPGLVLLGPYEQYF
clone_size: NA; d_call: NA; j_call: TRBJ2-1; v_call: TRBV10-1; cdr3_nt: TGCGCCAGCAAAGAGACCCGCGCCGGCGTTGAGCAGTTCTTC; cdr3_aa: CASKETRAGVEQFF
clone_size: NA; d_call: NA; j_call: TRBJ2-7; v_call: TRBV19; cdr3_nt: TGTGCCAGTAGTATCGGCCATACTGTCAAGGACGAGCAGTACTTC; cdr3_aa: CASSIGHTVKDEQYF
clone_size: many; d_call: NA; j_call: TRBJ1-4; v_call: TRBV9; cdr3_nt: TGTGCCAGCAGCGTAGGATTAGGAGAAAAACTGTTTTTT; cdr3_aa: CASSVGLGEKLFF
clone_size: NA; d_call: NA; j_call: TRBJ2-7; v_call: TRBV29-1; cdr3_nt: TGCAGCGTCCAGACAGAAAACTACGAGCAGTACTTC; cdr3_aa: CSVQTENYEQYF
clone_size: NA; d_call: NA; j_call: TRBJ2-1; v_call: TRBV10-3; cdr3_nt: TGTGCCATCAGTGAGTTCGGGCAGGGGTCCTACAATGAGCAGTTCTTC; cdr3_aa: CAISEFGQGSYNEQFF
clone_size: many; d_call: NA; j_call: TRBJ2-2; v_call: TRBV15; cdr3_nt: TGTGCCACCAGCAGTGAGGCAAGGGCGAACACCGGGGAGCTGTTTTTT; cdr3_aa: CATSSEARANTGELFF
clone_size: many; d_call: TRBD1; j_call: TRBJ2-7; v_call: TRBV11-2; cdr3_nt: TGTGCCAGCACCAGACAGGGCCCCTACGAGCAGTACTTC; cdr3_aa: CASTRQGPYEQYF
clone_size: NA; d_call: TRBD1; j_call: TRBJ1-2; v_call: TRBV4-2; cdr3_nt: TGTGCCAGCAGCCATGAACAGGGGGTTAACTATGGCTACACCTTC; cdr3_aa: CASSHEQGVNYGYTF
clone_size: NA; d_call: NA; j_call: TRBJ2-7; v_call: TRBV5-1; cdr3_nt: TGCGCCAGCAGCGAAGTCATGGGCGGCTCCTACGAGCAGTACTTC; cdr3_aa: CASSEVMGGSYEQYF